The 25 T cell receptor beta chains in this list originate from one sample, sequenced in a study of T cells in localized non-small cell lung cancer. Sequencing used immunoSEQ multiplex PCR; TCRdb keeps in-frame clones, though not all of them. Of fewer than 95,000 clones detected, under 95% appear once; the ten largest clones hold 4.1%. The input for sequencing was PBMCs, taken before any cancer treatment. Receptors were obtained from a woman aged 40-75 years with stage II squamous cell lung carcinoma.

The chain joins TRBV7-6 to TRBJ2-3; the match to TRBD2 covers 7 bases. After removal of 5 bases from V and 3 bases from J, the junction contained 20 bases not matched to a gene. Germline V gene lookup returns CDR1 SGHVS and CDR2 FNYEAQ. This CDR3 has 19 residues. The CDR3 DNA reads as TGTGCCAGCAGCCCGAGGCGGGTTGATCTCGGCGGGGGTACAGATACGCAGTATTTT. Translation: CASSPRRVDLGGGTDTQYF.

The CDR3 nucleotides read TGTGCCAGCAGTCCACCCGGGTACACTGAAGCTTTCTTT. Residues: CASSPPGYTEAFF. The chain is built from TRBV6-6 and TRBJ1-1; D unresolved. Trimming shortened V by 5 bases and J by 3 bases, and 10 bases separated the two germline ends. Germline lookup yields CDR1 MNHNY and CDR2 SVGAGI (reference sequence). The CDR3 sequence is 13 residues long.

J is TRBJ1-1 and V is TRBV18, with D hard to call. V lost 0 bases, J lost 0 bases, and 2 bases lay in between. There are 13 residues in the CDR3. Per germline, CDR1 KGHSH and CDR2 LQKENI. The CDR3 sequence: CASSPPVNTEAFF. The CDR3 DNA reads TGTGCCAGCTCACCACCAGTGAACACTGAAGCTTTCTTT.

CDR3 amino acids: CASSEALGETQYF. The CDR3 DNA reads TGTGCCAGCAGTGAAGCGCTCGGGGAGACCCAGTACTTC. This chain links TRBV2 with TRBJ2-5; D uncertain. Trimming pared 0 bases from V and 5 bases from J, leaving 7 bases between. This CDR3 is built from 13 residues. Germline CDR1 reads SNHLY; CDR2 reads FYNNEI.

The V and J genes are TRBV7-6 and TRBJ2-4; D uncertain. Germline CDR1 reads SGHVS; CDR2 reads FNYEAQ. The V and J ends lost 0 bases and 5 bases respectively, with 5 bases between them. The CDR3 is 13 amino acids. The CDR3 here is CASSLARENIQYF. The CDR3 nucleotides read TGTGCCAGCAGCTTAGCGCGTGAAAACATTCAGTACTTC.

This clone was seen a few times. The gene calls are TRBV10-3 and TRBJ2-3, with 10 bases fitting TRBD1. From germline, CDR1 is ENHRY and CDR2 SYGVKD. The ends lost 6 bases at V and 1 base at J; junction bases unmatched: 4. The CDR3 runs to 15 residues. CDR3 sequence: CAIRSDRGGTDTQYF. In nucleotides, the CDR3 is TGTGCCATCAGATCGGACAGGGGGGGCACAGATACGCAGTATTTT.

The chain joins TRBV19 to TRBJ1-2, with TRBD1 identical over 8 bases. V lost 5 bases, J lost 8 bases, and 7 bases stayed unmatched. Germline V gene lookup returns CDR1 LNHDA and CDR2 SQIVND (reference sequence). The CDR3 covers 13 residues. CDR3 bases: TGTGCCAGTAGTGACAGGGGCCGCCGGGGCTACACCTTC. Its protein is CASSDRGRRGYTF.

The CDR3 sequence is CASSGGQGVRSGANVLTF. As DNA, the CDR3 is TGTGCCAGCAGTGGAGGACAGGGTGTTAGGTCCGGGGCCAACGTCCTGACTTTC. The V gene is TRBV6-1, the J gene TRBJ2-6, with 8 nucleotides matching TRBD1. The CDR3 length is 18 residues. J gave up 4 bases and V 4 bases, and 12 bases lay outside the gene matches. In germline, CDR1 is MNHNS, CDR2 SASEGT.

This clone was observed once. The V and J genes are TRBV5-1 and TRBJ2-5; D gene unclear. Trimming left V 2 bases short and J 1 base short, with 6 bases between. CDR1 and CDR2 from the germline V gene are SGHRS and YFSETQ. The CDR3 contains 13 residues. CDR3 sequence (DNA): TGCGCCAGCAGCTTCCACCCCCAAGAGACCCAGTACTTC. Amino acid sequence: CASSFHPQETQYF. Drawing the rest from reference TRBV5-1 and TRBJ2-5, the complete variable domain is KAGVTQTPRYLIKTRGQQVTLSCSPISGHRSVSWYQQTPGQGLQFLFEYFSETQRNKGNFPGRFSGRQFSNSRSEMNVSTLELGDSALYLCASSFHPQETQYFGPGTRLLVL.

The chain uses TRBV21-1 and TRBJ2-3; TRBD1 is taken as the D call from the table, unchecked against the DNA. TRBV21-1 is termed a pseudogene. The CDR3 has 19 amino acids. In nucleotides, the CDR3 is TGTGCCCACGCGGCGGGGACAGCTCTTACCCCCGCCAGCACAGATACGCAGTATTTT. Protein: CAHAAGTALTPASTDTQYF.

The gene calls are TRBV11-2 and TRBJ1-1; no firm D call. The CDR3 covers 13 residues. Germline-derived CDR1 and CDR2 are SGHAT and FQNNGV. The V and J ends lost 5 bases and 4 bases respectively, with 11 bases between them. Here the CDR3 DNA reads TGTGCCAGCAGCCCGAGGGCGGTCACTGAAGCTTTCTTT. Translated: CASSPRAVTEAFF.

The sample holds a few counts of this clone. The chain combines TRBV5-5 with TRBJ1-2; 7 bases align to TRBD1. The CDR3 has 13 residues. With 2 bases clipped from V and 10 bases from J, the junction kept 8 bases outside the gene matches. Per the germline V gene, CDR1 is SGHKS and CDR2 is YYEKEE (reference sequence). CDR3 sequence reads: CASSLSTGDVYTF. The CDR3 DNA follows: TGTGCCAGCAGCTTATCCACAGGGGACGTCTACACCTTC.

The CDR3 loop is CAWTRGTSGFDEQYF. The CDR3 DNA reads as TGTGCCTGGACTCGGGGGACTAGCGGGTTCGACGAGCAGTACTTC. The rearrangement uses TRBV30 and TRBJ2-7, with TRBD2 matching over 12 bases. The CDR3 covers 15 residues. Germline V lookup: CDR1 GTSNPN, CDR2 SVGIG (reference sequence). Trimming removed 4 bases from V and 5 bases from J; junction bases left unmatched: 9.

This sequence joins TRBV5-1 and TRBJ2-2; 7 nucleotides align to TRBD1. Per the germline V gene, CDR1 is SGHRS and CDR2 is YFSETQ. This CDR3 has 16 amino acids. V dropped 4 bases and J dropped 3; count of bases not matched to a gene: 9. The CDR3 region is CASSRREGQDTGELFF. The CDR3 DNA sequence: TGCGCCAGCAGCCGTCGTGAAGGACAGGACACCGGGGAGCTGTTTTTT. Supplemented by reference TRBV5-1 and TRBJ2-2, the full variable domain reads KAGVTQTPRYLIKTRGQQVTLSCSPISGHRSVSWYQQTPGQGLQFLFEYFSETQRNKGNFPGRFSGRQFSNSRSEMNVSTLELGDSALYLCASSRREGQDTGELFFGEGSRLTVL.

The chain employs TRBV5-4 and TRBJ1-1, with D possibly matching TRBD1 (5 bases). The CDR3 has 14 amino acids. The germline CDR1 and CDR2 sequences are SGHNT and YYREEE (reference sequence). Between the trimmed V and J ends, which lost 0 bases and 1 base, there was a span of 7 bases. For the CDR3, the DNA is TGTGCCAGCAGCTTGGGGACACAGAACACTGAAGCTTTCTTT. It encodes CASSLGTQNTEAFF.

CDR3 sequence reads: CASSLLGGAGNTIYF. CDR3 coding DNA: TGTGCCAGCAGCTTATTAGGGGGCGCCGGAAACACCATATATTTT. The chain links TRBV7-6 to TRBJ1-3, with 7 bases aligning to TRBD1. CDR3 length: 15 residues. The germline gives CDR1 SGHVS, CDR2 FNYEAQ. The J segment lost 4 bases and the V segment lost 2 bases, leaving 5 bases of the junction unmatched. The full variable domain, rest sourced from reference TRBV7-6 and TRBJ1-3, is GAGVSQSPRYKVTKRGQDVALRCDPISGHVSLYWYRQALGQGPEFLTYFNYEAQQDKSGLPNDRFSAERPEGSISTLTIQRTEQRDSAMYRCASSLLGGAGNTIYFGEGSWLTVV.

The V and J genes are TRBV11-1 and TRBJ2-1, with D possibly TRBD2 on 5 matching bases. V was shortened by 0 bases and J by 5 bases, with 17 bases between the two germline ends. CDR1 SGHAT and CDR2 FQDESV come from the germline V gene (reference sequence). This CDR3 is 17 amino acids long. The CDR3 region is CASSLAGQRKYNNEQFF. Here the CDR3 DNA reads TGTGCCAGCAGCTTAGCCGGCCAGCGGAAATATAACAATGAGCAGTTCTTC.

J is TRBJ1-5 and V is TRBV15; D gene ambiguous. Germline assignment: CDR1 LNHNV and CDR2 YYDKDF (reference sequence). The V end was cut by 5 bases, the J end by 3 bases, with 8 bases between. There are 13 residues in the CDR3. The CDR3 protein is CATSRQINQPQHF. The CDR3 DNA follows: TGTGCCACCAGCCGACAAATCAATCAGCCCCAGCATTTT. Full variable domain (missing parts from reference TRBV15 and TRBJ1-5): DAMVIQNPRYQVTQFGKPVTLSCSQTLNHNVMYWYQQKSSQAPKLLFHYYDKDFNNEADTPDNFQSRRPNTSFCFLDIRSPGLGDTAMYLCATSRQINQPQHFGDGTRLSIL.

V usage is TRBV12-2 and J usage is TRBJ1-6; the D call of TRBD1 is as the table states it, not checked on the DNA. TRBV12-2 is reported as a pseudogene. The CDR3 totals 14 residues. For the CDR3, the DNA is TGTGCAAGTCGCCCGCAGGGAAATAATTCACCCCTCCACTTT. Translating it yields CASRPQGNNSPLHF.

The V and J genes are TRBV6-6 and TRBJ2-7; 8 bases fit TRBD1. Germline values: CDR1 MNHNY, CDR2 SVGAGI (reference sequence). The CDR3 spans 13 residues. V lost 6 bases and J lost 6; bases outside the gene matches: 7. CDR3 coding DNA: TGTGCCAGCAGCCCGGACAGGGTCCCCGAGCAGTACTTC. Amino acids: CASSPDRVPEQYF.

The chain carries TRBV5-1 and TRBJ1-1, with D perhaps TRBD1 (6 bases). The germline V gene has CDR1 SGHRS and CDR2 YFSETQ. Trimming left V 0 bases short and J 6 bases short, with 18 bases between. This CDR3 contains 16 residues. In DNA, the CDR3 is TGCGCCAGCAGCTTGGCTATCCGTCAGGGGCCCTCTGAAGCTTTCTTT. It codes for CASSLAIRQGPSEAFF. Full variable domain (remainder filled in from reference TRBV5-1 and TRBJ1-1): KAGVTQTPRYLIKTRGQQVTLSCSPISGHRSVSWYQQTPGQGLQFLFEYFSETQRNKGNFPGRFSGRQFSNSRSEMNVSTLELGDSALYLCASSLAIRQGPSEAFFGQGTRLTVV.

The chain joins TRBV5-1 to TRBJ1-3, with D hard to call. V dropped 4 bases and J dropped 1 base, with 6 bases sitting between them. The CDR3 has 13 amino acids. CDR1 and CDR2 (germline): SGHRS, YFSETQ. CDR3 nucleotide sequence: TGCGCCAGCAGCGAACAGTCTGGAAACACCATATATTTT. As protein: CASSEQSGNTIYF. Using reference TRBV5-1 and TRBJ1-3 for the parts outside the CDR3, the full variable domain is KAGVTQTPRYLIKTRGQQVTLSCSPISGHRSVSWYQQTPGQGLQFLFEYFSETQRNKGNFPGRFSGRQFSNSRSEMNVSTLELGDSALYLCASSEQSGNTIYFGEGSWLTVV.

The rearrangement uses TRBV29-1 and TRBJ1-4, with D hard to call. CDR3 size: 13 residues. Germline values: CDR1 SQVTM, CDR2 ANQGSEA. V was pared by 7 bases and J by 8 bases, with 17 bases between. In nucleotides, the CDR3 is TGCAGCGGGGGAGAAGGGCGGCGAGAAAAACTGTTTTTT. Protein sequence: CSGGEGRREKLFF.

This chain uses TRBV27 with TRBJ2-1; tentatively, D is TRBD1 (5 bases). V was pared by 0 bases and J by 9 bases, with 12 bases between. The CDR3 extends over 14 amino acids. Germline V gene sequence: CDR1 MNHEY, CDR2 SMNVEV (reference sequence). The CDR3 sequence: CASSLSPRDAEQFF. The CDR3 DNA is TGTGCCAGCAGTTTATCGCCCAGGGATGCTGAGCAGTTCTTC.

The chain is built from TRBV5-1 and TRBJ2-3; D is unclear. The CDR3 covers 13 residues. Germline V lookup: CDR1 SGHRS, CDR2 YFSETQ. The germline V and J ends were trimmed by 4 bases and 2 bases, with 8 bases remaining between them. DNA of the CDR3: TGCGCCAGCAGCCTTGGCCCCACAGATACGCAGTATTTT. It translates to CASSLGPTDTQYF.